In its sample, the clone carrying this T cell receptor beta chain was seen once. The source of the sample is a study of blood T cell repertoires in COVID-19. Study-wide background: Samples representing acute and convalescent COVID-19 were sourced from the United States, Italy and Spain. T cells, B-cell-depleted T cells, or PBMCs provided the cDNA or gDNA that served as material.

Germline lookup yields CDR1 SGHAT and CDR2 FQDESV (reference sequence). The CDR3 is made up of 13 amino acids. Trimming cost V 5 bases and J 3 bases, with 11 bases left between them. Methods used by the authors: Estimates of nucleated cell counts were drawn from the amplification of reference gene primers. TCRdb's copy holds only in-frame clones and misses some; the assay was immunoSEQ multiplex PCR. That table is the source of V, J and clone size, and D and trimming were worked out from the DNA. Among about 380,000 clones listed, roughly four fifths were seen once. Material for sequencing was peripheral blood. The receptor was isolated from a human donor with acute or convalescent COVID-19. The donor label of this sample is uncertain. The chain is built from TRBV11-1 and TRBJ2-7; D not resolved. In DNA form, the CDR3 reads TGTGCCAGCAGCCTCTATGACATCTACGAGCAGTACTTC. It codes for CASSLYDIYEQYF.